This is a list of T cell receptor beta chains from one sample in a study of OX40 agonist ivuxolimab in advanced cancers. Assay: immunoSEQ multiplex PCR; the TCRdb copy retains only in-frame clones and omits some. The table has tens of thousands of clones, 80% to 85% seen once; the top ten hold around 2.3%. The sample here was CD4+ or CD8+ T cells sorted from blood, taken in a trial of the OX40 agonist ivuxolimab. These receptors all stem from an adult with an advanced solid tumor such as melanoma, head and neck, liver or kidney cancer. The CDR3 runs from the conserved cysteine through the conserved F or W. A D gene is named only where the DNA matches it firmly. Not every row has a clone size; where given, it reads once, few, many or a size class.

D gene | clone size | J gene | V gene | CDR3 DNA | CDR3 protein
TRBD1 | NA | TRBJ1-4 | TRBV6-6 | TGTGCCAGCAGTCCTCCCGGGACAGGGTCGAAAGTACTGTTTTTT | CASSPPGTGSKVLFF
NA | NA | TRBJ1-2 | TRBV10-2 | TGCGCCAGCAGTTCAGTAGGTTCGTATGGCTACACCTTC | CASSSVGSYGYTF
NA | once | TRBJ2-3 | TRBV28 | TGTGCCAGCAGTCCCGGACAGAGCACAGATACGCAGTATTTT | CASSPGQSTDTQYF
TRBD2 | NA | TRBJ2-1 | TRBV6-5 | TGTGCCAGCAGTGAGGGACTAGTGGGCGGTGAGCAGTTCTTC | CASSEGLVGGEQFF
NA | NA | TRBJ2-3 | TRBV7-3 | TGTGCCAGCAGCTTAGAGATAAGCACAGATACGCAGTATTTT | CASSLEISTDTQYF
NA | NA | TRBJ1-5 | TRBV11-3 | TGTGCCAGCAGCTTAGATCGGAATCAGCCCCAGCATTTT | CASSLDRNQPQHF
NA | once | TRBJ2-1 | TRBV5-1 | TGCGCCAGCAGGGAGGGGCCCTCCTACAATGAGCAGTTCTTC | CASREGPSYNEQFF
TRBD1 | few | TRBJ1-4 | TRBV27 | TGTGCCGGAACCACAGGGGATAATGAAAAACTGTTTTTT | CAGTTGDNEKLFF
NA | NA | TRBJ2-3 | TRBV18 | TGTGCCAGCTCACCCCTGCCGGGTGCTGGCACAGATACGCAGTATTTT | CASSPLPGAGTDTQYF
NA | NA | TRBJ1-5 | TRBV30 | TGTGCCTGGAGTGTTGGCAGGTCAGACCAGCCCCAGCATTTT | CAWSVGRSDQPQHF
NA | NA | TRBJ1-2 | TRBV27 | TGTGCCAGCAAACGGTTGGCAGGAAGTAACTATGGCTACACCTTC | CASKRLAGSNYGYTF
NA | NA | TRBJ2-5 | TRBV15 | TGTGCCACCAGCTATAGCGAGCAAGAGACCCAGTACTTC | CATSYSEQETQYF
TRBD1 | few | TRBJ1-5 | TRBV28 | TGTGCCAGCAGAAGGAGGGGACAGGGATTAAGCAATCAGCCCCAGCATTTT | CASRRRGQGLSNQPQHF
TRBD2 | NA | TRBJ2-5 | TRBV29-1 | TGCAGCGTTGAGGGTAGCGGGAGGGAAGAGACCCAGTACTTC | CSVEGSGREETQYF
NA | once | TRBJ1-1 | TRBV10-3 | TGTGCCATCAGTGGCGGTGGGGGTATGGACACTGAAGCTTTCTTT | CAISGGGGMDTEAFF
TRBD2 | NA | TRBJ2-5 | TRBV12-5 | TGTGCTAGTGGTTTGGCCCCCGGGGGGGCGACGACCCAGTACTTC | CASGLAPGGATTQYF
NA | NA | TRBJ1-1 | TRBV7-9 | TGTGCCAGCAGCTTAGGGCAAGGAACTGAAGCTTTCTTT | CASSLGQGTEAFF
TRBD1 | NA | TRBJ2-5 | TRBV30 | TGTGCCTGGAGTCTGACAGGGGGCCTCCAAGAGACCCAGTACTTC | CAWSLTGGLQETQYF
NA | NA | TRBJ2-1 | TRBV2 | TGTGCCAGCAGCGAGAGGACCTCCTACAATGAGCAGTTCTTC | CASSERTSYNEQFF
NA | NA | TRBJ2-7 | TRBV29-1 | TGCAGCGTTTCCGGAAACTCCTACGAGCAGTACTTC | CSVSGNSYEQYF
NA | once | TRBJ1-1 | TRBV6-5 | TGTGCCAGCAGTTACTCGGTCGGGACCCAAAACACTGAAGCTTTCTTT | CASSYSVGTQNTEAFF
NA | NA | TRBJ1-5 | TRBV29-1 | TGCAGCGTTTCAGACAACCTCAATCAGCCCCAGCATTTT | CSVSDNLNQPQHF
NA | NA | TRBJ2-7 | TRBV5-1 | TGCGCCAGCAGCAGAAACCCGGACAGAAGCTACGAGCAGTACTTC | CASSRNPDRSYEQYF
NA | NA | TRBJ1-1 | TRBV30 | TGTGCCTGGTCCCCGGGGGCTGAAGCTTTCTTT | CAWSPGAEAFF
NA | NA | TRBJ1-1 | TRBV27 | TGTGCCAGCAGTCTTCACTTTCAGGGTGAAGCTTTCTTT | CASSLHFQGEAFF
NA | NA | TRBJ2-1 | TRBV11-3 | TGTGCCAGCAGCTTAAGGGACGGATACAATGAGCAGTTCTTC | CASSLRDGYNEQFF
TRBD2 | NA | TRBJ2-2 | TRBV4-1 | TGCGCCAGCAGCCAACTTACTAGCGGTAGGAACACCGGGGAGCTGTTTTTT | CASSQLTSGRNTGELFF
NA | once | TRBJ2-2 | TRBV7-2 | TGTGCCAGCAGCCAATCGACAGCCACCGGGGAGCTGTTTTTT | CASSQSTATGELFF
TRBD1 | NA | TRBJ1-5 | TRBV7-9 | TGTGCCAGCAGCTTAGCCGGACAGGGCAATCAGCCCCAGCATTTT | CASSLAGQGNQPQHF
NA | NA | TRBJ2-3 | TRBV11-2 | TGTGCCAGCAGCTTAGTTAGCGGCACAGATACGCAGTATTTT | CASSLVSGTDTQYF
NA | NA | TRBJ1-1 | TRBV6-1 | TGTGCCAGCATCAAAGGGGAGGCGAGTGACACTGAAGCTTTCTTT | CASIKGEASDTEAFF
TRBD2 | NA | TRBJ2-3 | TRBV7-9 | TGTGCCAGCACGCTTAGCGGGAGCACAGATACGCAGTATTTT | CASTLSGSTDTQYF
TRBD1 | NA | TRBJ1-1 | TRBV18 | TGTGCCAGCTCACCCGCTTCGGGACAGGGGGGAACTTCTGAAGCTTTCTTT | CASSPASGQGGTSEAFF
NA | NA | TRBJ1-4 | TRBV30 | TGTGCCTGGAGTAGAGGGTTTAGGTTTAATGAAAAACTGTTTTTT | CAWSRGFRFNEKLFF